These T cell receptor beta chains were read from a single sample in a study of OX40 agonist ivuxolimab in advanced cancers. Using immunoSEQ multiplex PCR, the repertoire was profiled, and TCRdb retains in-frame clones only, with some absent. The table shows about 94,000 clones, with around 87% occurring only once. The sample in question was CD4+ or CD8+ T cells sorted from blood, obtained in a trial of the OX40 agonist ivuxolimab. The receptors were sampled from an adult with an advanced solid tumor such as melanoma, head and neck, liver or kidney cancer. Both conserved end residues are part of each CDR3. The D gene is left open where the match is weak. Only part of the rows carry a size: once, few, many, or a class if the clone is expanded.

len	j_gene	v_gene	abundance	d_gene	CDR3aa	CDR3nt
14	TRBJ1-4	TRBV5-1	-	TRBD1	CASSRQGEGEKLFF	TGCGCCAGCTCGCGGCAGGGGGAAGGGGAAAAACTGTTTTTT
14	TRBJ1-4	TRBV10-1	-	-	CASSESGGGEKLFF	TGCGCCAGCAGTGAGTCGGGGGGCGGTGAAAAACTGTTTTTT
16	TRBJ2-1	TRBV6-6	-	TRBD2	CASSYSRGGRDNEQFF	TGTGCCAGCAGTTACTCGCGGGGGGGCAGGGACAATGAGCAGTTCTTC
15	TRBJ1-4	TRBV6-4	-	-	CASSDSGARGEKLFF	TGTGCCAGCAGTGACTCGGGAGCACGGGGTGAAAAACTGTTTTTT
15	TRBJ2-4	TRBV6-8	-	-	CASIRCAPAKNIQYF	TGTGCCAGCATCCGATGTGCACCAGCCAAAAACATTCAGTACTTC
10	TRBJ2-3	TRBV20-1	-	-	CSASTDTQYF	TGCAGTGCGTCGACAGATACGCAGTATTTT
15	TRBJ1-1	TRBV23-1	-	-	CASSQFCGGFTEAFF	TGCGCCAGCAGTCAATTCTGTGGGGGTTTCACTGAAGCTTTCTTT
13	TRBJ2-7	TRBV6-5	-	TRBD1	CASSPTGGIEQYF	TGTGCCAGCAGCCCGACAGGGGGGATCGAGCAGTACTTC
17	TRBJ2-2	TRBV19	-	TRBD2	CASSGLAGGINTGELFF	TGTGCCAGTAGTGGATTAGCGGGGGGGATTAACACCGGGGAGCTGTTTTTT
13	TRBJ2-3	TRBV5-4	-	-	CASKGGGPDTQYF	TGTGCCAGCAAGGGCGGGGGCCCTGATACGCAGTATTTT
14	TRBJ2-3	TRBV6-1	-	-	CASSERSFTDTQYF	TGTGCCAGCAGTGAAAGGTCATTCACAGATACGCAGTATTTT
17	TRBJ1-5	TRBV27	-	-	CASSLSFQGLGNQPQHF	TGTGCCAGCAGTTTATCGTTTCAGGGTTTGGGCAATCAGCCCCAGCATTTT
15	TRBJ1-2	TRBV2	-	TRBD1	CASSEALQGARGYTF	TGTGCCAGCAGTGAAGCGCTTCAGGGGGCCAGGGGCTACACCTTC
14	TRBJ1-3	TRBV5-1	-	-	CASSLDTGYNTIYF	TGCGCCAGCAGCTTGGACACGGGTTACAACACCATATATTTT
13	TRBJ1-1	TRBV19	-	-	CASKGGPWTEAFF	TGTGCCAGTAAGGGGGGCCCGTGGACTGAAGCTTTCTTT
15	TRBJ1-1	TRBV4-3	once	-	CASSQDKQGDTEAFF	TGCGCCAGCAGCCAAGATAAACAGGGTGACACTGAAGCTTTCTTT